This entry describes one TCR beta chain. Its antigen is currently not known. No clone much larger than this one lies a single base away; base qualities are absent. Sequencer: Illumina HiSeq 1500. TCRdb reprocessed the public reads (quality trimming at Q25 with fastp, clone calling with MiXCR) and kept in-frame beta chains. Under each unique CDR3 protein, matching rows form one entry showing the most common genes and DNA. The sample table holds 310,000 or so distinct CDR3 sequences, of which about a quarter were seen once. The ten largest clonotypes hold about 15% of the sample. The CDR3 measures 12 amino acids from cysteine to phenylalanine. The read is trimmed to its CDR3 DNA, 36 bases read in frame from base 1. CDR1 and CDR2, per the germline V gene (reference sequence), are DFQATT and SNEGSKA. Deletion took 5 bases off V and 1 base off J, with a span of 8 bases between the germline ends. This entry belongs to a study of T cell repertoires in cytomegalovirus infection (dated by TCRdb to between 2018 and 2021). Context from the whole study: Donor HLA type was relevant to the analysis, because carriage of CMV infection together with the matching HLA type was indicated by public TCR beta signatures.

Findings and caveats that apply to the study as a whole: In both this cohort and an independent roughly 350-donor cohort, the cumulative frequency of public TCR beta family members distinguished carriers of CMV infection plus the relevant HLA type. The ex vivo response was dominated by HLA-C-restricted CMV-specific TCR beta clonotypes, which also provided the single most frequent clonotype in two of eight donors.

Sequenced sample: PBMCs. Here the chain combines TRBV20-1 and TRBJ1-1; confidence is insufficient to name the D gene. This TCR was recovered from a human donor in good health (CMV status not recorded). Some clones in this sample may be carry-over from other donors' samples. The sequenced DNA is TGCAGTGCTCTTGAAAGGAACACTGAAGCTTTCTTT. Its translation reads: CSALERNTEAFF.